This passage covers 7 T cell receptor beta chains from one sample sequenced in a study of T cell responses to AZD1222 COVID-19 vaccine. Clones were read by immunoSEQ multiplex PCR, and TCRdb kept only the in-frame ones, dropping some. The data show roughly 80,000 clones, around 93% seen once. Here the sequenced sample was peripheral blood, taken 28 days after the second AZD1222 dose. These receptors came from an adult who received the AZD1222 COVID-19 vaccine.

The rearrangement links TRBV25-1 to TRBJ2-7; 11 bases match TRBD1. CDR3 length equals 16 residues. The V gene end was trimmed by 2 bases and the J gene end by 6 bases; junction bases not matched to a gene: 9. Per the germline V gene, CDR1 is MGHDK and CDR2 is SYGVNS. This CDR3 reads CASSEPGTGGGGEQYF. In DNA form, the CDR3 reads TGTGCCAGCAGTGAACCCGGGACAGGGGGTGGAGGCGAGCAGTACTTC.

This chain links TRBV7-9 with TRBJ2-1, with 10 positions matching TRBD2. CDR3 size: 18 residues. V lost 7 bases and J lost 9; bases outside the gene matches: 21. CDR1 and CDR2 from the germline V gene are SEHNR and FQNEAQ (reference sequence). The CDR3 is CASTNRLSPSGRAPEQFF. The CDR3 nucleotides are TGTGCCAGCACCAACCGCCTAAGCCCCAGCGGGAGGGCCCCTGAGCAGTTCTTC.

This chain connects TRBV4-1 to TRBJ1-6; the D gene is possibly TRBD1 (5 bases). The CDR3 spans 16 residues. V lost 4 bases, J lost 6 bases, and 16 bases lay in between. Per the germline V gene, CDR1 is MGHRA and CDR2 is YSYEKL. The CDR3 loop reads CASSRGGQGGNSPLHF. Here the CDR3 DNA reads TGCGCCAGCAGCCGAGGCGGGCAGGGCGGTAATTCACCCCTCCACTTT.

The chain combines TRBV28 with TRBJ1-2, with D uncertain. Trimming shortened V by 4 bases and J by 8 bases, and 5 bases separated the two germline ends. Per germline, CDR1 MDHEN and CDR2 SYDVKM. The CDR3 spans 10 residues. The CDR3 is CASSSGGYTF. Written as DNA, the CDR3 is TGTGCCAGCAGTTCTGGGGGCTACACCTTC.

The chain is built from TRBV27 and TRBJ1-4; tentatively, D is TRBD1 (5 bases). This CDR3 has 14 amino acids. V lost 3 bases, J lost 4 bases, and 9 bases lay in between. The germline CDR1 and CDR2 sequences are MNHEY and SMNVEV (reference sequence). CDR3 loop: CASSFSGSNEKLFF. The CDR3 DNA reads TGTGCCAGCAGTTTCTCAGGGAGTAATGAAAAACTGTTTTTT.

The V gene is TRBV2, the J gene TRBJ2-1, with D unresolved. CDR1 is SNHLY and CDR2 is FYNNEI in the germline V gene. This CDR3 comprises 10 residues. CDR3 loop: CASQTGEQFF. Written as DNA, the CDR3 is TGTGCAAGTCAAACGGGTGAGCAGTTCTTC.

The genes are TRBV28 and TRBJ1-5; no firm D call. The V and J ends lost 2 bases and 15 bases respectively, with 14 bases between them. From germline, CDR1 is MDHEN and CDR2 SYDVKM. The CDR3 extends over 12 amino acids. The chain's CDR3 is CASSLTWSRVHF. The CDR3 DNA reads as TGTGCCAGCAGTTTAACGTGGTCTCGGGTGCATTTT.